This T cell receptor beta chain was recovered during a study of blood T cell repertoires in COVID-19. At the level of the study: Acute and convalescent COVID-19 specimens originated in the United States, Italy and Spain. Sources were T cells, B-cell-depleted T cells, or PBMCs; the material itself was cDNA or gDNA.

Authors' data handling: Counts of nucleated cells, estimated from reference gene primer amplification, were obtained. Clones were read by immunoSEQ multiplex PCR, and TCRdb kept only the in-frame ones, dropping some. The V and J calls and clone size were taken over from that table, and D and trimming were inferred from the DNA. The profile shows about 80,000 clones, about 73% of them singletons. The material sequenced was peripheral blood. The source is a man in his 60s with COVID-19, enrolled during active disease.

CDR3 nucleotides: TGTGCCAGTAGTATGGGTCGGGGGTACGAGCAGTACTTC. It codes for CASSMGRGYEQYF. V and J are TRBV19 and TRBJ2-7; TRBD2 might be the D (6 bases). Trimming left V 3 bases short and J 4 bases short, with 10 bases between. The CDR3 spans 13 residues. CDR1 is LNHDA and CDR2 is SQIVND in the germline V gene (reference sequence).